A selection of T cell receptor beta chains follows, all from one sample in a study of shared clonotypes between healthy human individuals. Here immunoSEQ multiplex PCR was the method, and the copy in TCRdb shows in-frame clones only, minus some. The sample gives about 2 million clones, about 95% of which show up once; around 1.2% is in the top ten. The material sequenced was naive CD8+ T cells sorted from blood. These receptors were taken from a man aged 18 to 30 in good health. Each CDR3 is given with its conserved first and last residue. A D gene is named only where the DNA matches it firmly. Clone size is stated in some rows and not others, as once, few, many or a class when expanded.

>TRBJ2-7|TRBV11-2|NA|NA
TGTGCCAGCAGCTCCCGTGGTCCCTACGAGCAGTACTTC
CASSSRGPYEQYF
>TRBJ2-5|TRBV5-1|TRBD2|NA
TGCGCCAGCAGCTTGGTGGGTAGCGGGGACCAAGAGACCCAGTACTTC
CASSLVGSGDQETQYF
>TRBJ2-4|TRBV27|NA|NA
TGTGCCAGCAATGGGACAAAACCCTCCTCCAAAAACATTCAGTACTTC
CASNGTKPSSKNIQYF
>TRBJ2-7|TRBV15|NA|NA
TGTGCCACCAGCCCCCCGTTCAGGGGCGAGCAGTACTTC
CATSPPFRGEQYF
>TRBJ2-5|TRBV9|TRBD1|NA
TGTGCCAGCTCTCCGGGACAGGGTATGGAAGAGACCCAGTACTTC
CASSPGQGMEETQYF
>TRBJ2-7|TRBV6-5|NA|NA
TGTGCCAGCAGTTACGGAGTGGACCCCCAGGGGGAGCAGTACTTC
CASSYGVDPQGEQYF
>TRBJ2-3|TRBV25-1|NA|NA
TGTGCCAGCAGTGAAGCAGGTATCGGGGGAACAGATACGCAGTATTTT
CASSEAGIGGTDTQYF
>TRBJ2-3|TRBV28|NA|NA
TGTGCCAGCAGTTTACGCAATTCCCTTACTCGCACAGATACGCAGTATTTT
CASSLRNSLTRTDTQYF
>TRBJ1-2|TRBV5-6|TRBD1|once
TGTGCCAGCAGCTCGACAGGGGCTAACTATGGCTACACCTTC
CASSSTGANYGYTF
>TRBJ1-1|TRBV25-1|NA|once
TGTGCCAGCAGTCTCCGGGGCGACACTGAAGCTTTCTTT
CASSLRGDTEAFF
>TRBJ2-7|TRBV5-1|TRBD1|NA
TGCGCCAGCAGCTGGCGACAGGGGTTCAACGAGCAGTACTTC
CASSWRQGFNEQYF
>TRBJ2-7|TRBV29-1|NA|NA
TGCAGCGTTGTAGGATTCGGGCCCGAGCAGTACTTC
CSVVGFGPEQYF
>TRBJ1-4|TRBV11-2|NA|NA
TGTGCCAGCAGCCCTGGGACATATGAAAAACTGTTTTTT
CASSPGTYEKLFF
>TRBJ2-6|TRBV6-5|NA|NA
TGTGCCAGCAAAGCTGGGGCCAACGTCCTGACTTTC
CASKAGANVLTF
>TRBJ2-5|TRBV4-1|NA|NA
TGCGCCAGCAGCCAAACTTCCGGGACTTCTATAGAGACCCAGTACTTC
CASSQTSGTSIETQYF
>TRBJ2-7|TRBV7-2|TRBD1|NA
TGTGCCAGCAGCTCCGCTGAGGAGGGACAGGGCTACGAGCAGTACTTC
CASSSAEEGQGYEQYF
>TRBJ1-2|TRBV9|NA|once
TGTGCCAGCAGCCTTCAGACTGACTATGGCTACACCTTC
CASSLQTDYGYTF
>TRBJ1-1|TRBV11-2|NA|NA
TGTGCCAGCAGCTTCCCTGACCCCACTGAAGCTTTCTTT
CASSFPDPTEAFF
>TRBJ1-2|TRBV7-2|TRBD1|NA
TGTGCCAGCAGCTCGGACAGGGACTATGGCTACACCTTC
CASSSDRDYGYTF
>TRBJ1-2|TRBV28|TRBD1|few
TGTGCCAGCAGTCTCCGACAGGGTATCTATGGCTACACCTTC
CASSLRQGIYGYTF
>TRBJ1-4|TRBV2|TRBD1|NA
TGTGCCAGCAGCCGCTGGCAGGGGGCGACTAATGAAAAACTGTTTTTT
CASSRWQGATNEKLFF
>TRBJ2-7|TRBV6-1|NA|NA
TGTGCCAGCTCTTTTCTCGCGACCCTCATCTACGAGCAGTACTTC
CASSFLATLIYEQYF
>TRBJ2-2|TRBV29-1|NA|NA
TGCAGCGTTGAACTTGCAGTATACACCGGGGAGCTGTTTTTT
CSVELAVYTGELFF
>TRBJ2-5|TRBV30|TRBD2|NA
TGTGCCTGGAGTCCTGGACTAGCGGGGCGCCAAGAGACCCAGTACTTC
CAWSPGLAGRQETQYF
>TRBJ2-7|TRBV30|TRBD1|NA
TGTGCCTGGGGAAGGGGGCCGAGCTCCTACGAGCAGTACTTC
CAWGRGPSSYEQYF
>TRBJ1-5|TRBV4-1|NA|NA
TGCGCCAGCAGCCAGGGGGCCCCATCGGTTAGCAATCAGCCCCAGCATTTT
CASSQGAPSVSNQPQHF
>TRBJ2-7|TRBV6-1|NA|once
TGTGCCAGCCGAGAGGCAGCCTCCTACGAGCAGTACTTC
CASREAASYEQYF
>TRBJ2-7|TRBV5-4|TRBD1|NA
TGTGCCAGCAGCTCCGACAGGGGTTCCGAGCAGTACTTC
CASSSDRGSEQYF
>TRBJ2-5|TRBV4-3|TRBD2|once
TGCGCCAGCAGCCTGACTAGCGGAGGGGGAGAGACCCAGTACTTC
CASSLTSGGGETQYF
>TRBJ1-1|TRBV7-9|NA|NA
TGTGCCAGCACAGGGATCGGCGAAGCTTTCTTT
CASTGIGEAFF
>TRBJ1-5|TRBV19|NA|NA
TGTGCCAGTAGTACTCCCGGGCCGAGCAATCAGCCCCAGCATTTT
CASSTPGPSNQPQHF
>TRBJ1-4|TRBV7-2|NA|NA
TGTGCCAGCAGCTTAGTGGGGGATGAAAAACTGTTTTTT
CASSLVGDEKLFF
>TRBJ2-7|TRBV7-8|NA|NA
TGTGCCAGCAGCCACCCTTTGCAGGTCGGCTACGAGCAGTACTTC
CASSHPLQVGYEQYF
>TRBJ2-7|TRBV4-1|NA|once
TGCGCCAGCAGCCAAGTAGAGAGTACCTACGAGCAGTACTTC
CASSQVESTYEQYF
>TRBJ2-2|TRBV28|NA|NA
TGTGCCAGCAGTTTAATTCGGCAGGGATACACCGGGGAGCTGTTTTTT
CASSLIRQGYTGELFF
>TRBJ1-1|TRBV7-9|TRBD1|NA
TGTGCCAGCAGCTCCCCGACAGGGGAGGATACTGAAGCTTTCTTT
CASSSPTGEDTEAFF
>TRBJ2-2|TRBV14|TRBD1|few
TGTGCCAGCAGCCGAACACAGGGGTTGGCGAACACCGGGGAGCTGTTTTTT
CASSRTQGLANTGELFF
>TRBJ2-7|TRBV5-6|NA|once
TGTGCCAGCAGCTCAGAGTCCTACGAGCAGTACTTC
CASSSESYEQYF
>TRBJ2-7|TRBV30|NA|once
TGTGCCTGGAGTTATCAGGAAGAGCAGTACTTC
CAWSYQEEQYF
>TRBJ2-1|TRBV5-1|TRBD2|NA
TGCGCCAGCAGCTTGGTGGCTAGCGGGGCCTACGGGGATGAGCAGTTCTTC
CASSLVASGAYGDEQFF
>TRBJ2-1|TRBV4-3|TRBD2|NA
TGCGCCAGCAGCCAGGACCCGGGACTAGCGGGAGGGCCCTCGCAGTTCTTC
CASSQDPGLAGGPSQFF
>TRBJ1-1|TRBV9|NA|NA
TGTGCCAGCAGCGTAGCGGGGGACCCAGCGAACACTGAAGCTTTCTTT
CASSVAGDPANTEAFF
>TRBJ2-7|TRBV6-4|TRBD2|NA
TGTGCCAGCAGTGACTCTCTGAGGAGACTAGCGATCTGTGGGAGCTCCTACGAGCAGTACTTC
CASSDSLRRLAICGSSYEQYF
>TRBJ2-2|TRBV6-5|NA|NA
TGTGCCTCCCAGTTCGGGGTTTCTAACACCGGGGAGCTGTTTTTT
CASQFGVSNTGELFF